These 18 T cell receptor beta chains were all obtained from the same sample, sequenced in a study of blood T cell repertoires in COVID-19. Profiling relied on immunoSEQ multiplex PCR, and the TCRdb table lists in-frame clones only, not all of them. This sample yields a few hundred thousand clones, of which about nine tenths are seen a single time; around an eighth belongs to the top ten. The source material was peripheral blood. The receptors here all came from a woman aged 55-75 years with acute or convalescent COVID-19.

This clone has more than one count but fewer than ten. Sequence at one end of the junction differs from germline and may be a read error. The chain links TRBV5-1 to TRBJ2-1; 8 positions agree with TRBD1. The CDR3 extends over 14 amino acids. Germline-derived CDR1 and CDR2 are SGHRS and YFSETQ. The CDR3 coding sequence is TGCGCCAGCAGTTTGGACAGGGCCTACAATGAGCAGTTCTTC. As protein: CASSLDRAYNEQFF.

This rearrangement joins TRBV2 to TRBJ1-6; possible D gene TRBD1, 5 bases. The CDR3 runs 16 residues. Germline lookup yields CDR1 SNHLY and CDR2 FYNNEI. V dropped 7 bases and J dropped 2 bases, with 15 bases sitting between them. CDR3 sequence reads: CASTVEGAAYNSPLHF. CDR3 sequence (DNA): TGTGCCAGCACGGTCGAAGGGGCGGCCTATAATTCACCCCTCCACTTT.

This chain joins TRBV5-8 and TRBJ1-5, with a weak D call TRBD1 (6 bases). Trimming pared 0 bases from V and 4 bases from J, leaving 14 bases between. The CDR3 has 16 residues. The V gene's germline CDR1 is SGHTS and CDR2 YDEGEE. The CDR3 region is CASSLVPGQLNQPQHF. CDR3 nucleotide sequence: TGTGCCAGCAGCTTGGTACCAGGACAGTTGAATCAGCCCCAGCATTTT. Using reference TRBV5-8 and TRBJ1-5 for the parts outside the CDR3, the full variable domain is EAGVTQSPTHLIKTRGQQATLRCSPISGHTSVYWYQQALGLGLQFLLWYDEGEERNRGNFPPRFSGRQFPNYSSELNVNALELEDSALYLCASSLVPGQLNQPQHFGDGTRLSIL.

The chain carries TRBV9 and TRBJ2-1; a possible D gene is TRBD1 (5 bases). The V end was cut by 0 bases, the J end by 0 bases, with 13 bases between. CDR1 is SGDLS and CDR2 is YYNGEE in the germline V gene. The CDR3 totals 17 residues. CDR3 in amino acids: CASSVGQNRGSYNEQFF. The CDR3 DNA sequence: TGTGCCAGCAGCGTAGGCCAAAATAGGGGCTCCTACAATGAGCAGTTCTTC.

The chain recombines TRBV5-1 with TRBJ2-1, with D possibly TRBD2 on 5 matching bases. The CDR3 contains 12 residues. Germline V gene sequence: CDR1 SGHRS, CDR2 YFSETQ. Between the trimmed V and J ends, which lost 1 base and 10 bases, there was a span of 9 bases. CDR3 loop: CASSLPGGEQFF. CDR3 nucleotides: TGCGCCAGCAGCTTGCCCGGCGGGGAGCAGTTCTTC.

This sequence joins TRBV7-9 and TRBJ1-1; weak D call: TRBD1 (5 bases). CDR1 and CDR2 from the germline V gene are SEHNR and FQNEAQ (reference sequence). V dropped 4 bases and J dropped 2 bases, with 11 bases sitting between them. CDR3 size: 14 residues. CDR3 nucleotides: TGTGCCAGCAGCTCTTCTGGGGCTAACACTGAAGCTTTCTTT. This codes for CASSSSGANTEAFF.

J is TRBJ2-5 and V is TRBV14; 7 bases line up with TRBD1. Trimming took 6 bases from V and 5 from J; bases not matched to a gene: 9. The CDR3 is 14 residues long. Germline loops: CDR1 SGHDN, CDR2 FVKESK. CDR3 sequence (DNA): TGTGCCAGCAGTCAGAACAGGGGCCGGGAGACCCAGTACTTC. Residues: CASSQNRGRETQYF.

With respect to this clone: This specimen includes other DNA sequences encoding the same CDR3. The chain couples TRBV28 to TRBJ1-5; the D gene is possibly TRBD1 (5 bases). Germline CDR1 is MDHEN and CDR2 is SYDVKM. This CDR3 is 16 amino acids long. Deletions cut 5 bases from V and 2 bases from J, with 16 bases between. Here the CDR3 reads CASSPPGGVGNQPQHF. In DNA, the CDR3 is TGTGCCAGCAGTCCCCCCGGGGGGGTGGGCAATCAGCCCCAGCATTTT. Complete variable domain (other parts from reference TRBV28 and TRBJ1-5): DVKVTQSSRYLVKRTGEKVFLECVQDMDHENMFWYRQDPGLGLRLIYFSYDVKMKEKGDIPEGYSVSREKKERFSLILESASTNQTSMYLCASSPPGGVGNQPQHFGDGTRLSIL.

This clone was seen a few times. The chain couples TRBV19 to TRBJ1-2, with 8 positions matching TRBD1. CDR1 and CDR2 (germline): LNHDA, SQIVND (reference sequence). J was trimmed by 4 bases and V by 3 bases; bases with no gene match: 1. This CDR3 is built from 13 residues. CDR3 sequence reads: CASSIGQGYGYTF. The CDR3 DNA is TGTGCCAGTAGTATCGGACAGGGCTATGGCTACACCTTC.

V usage is TRBV14 and J usage is TRBJ1-2, with a weak D call TRBD1 (6 bases). Trimming took 4 bases from V and 8 from J, leaving 17 bases between them. This CDR3 has 14 amino acids. Germline values: CDR1 SGHDN, CDR2 FVKESK. CDR3 sequence (DNA): TGTGCCAGCAGCCCCCGGGACACCCGGTTGGGCTACACCTTC. Translation gives CASSPRDTRLGYTF.

The rearrangement links TRBV28 to TRBJ1-4, with 7 bases aligning to TRBD1. The CDR3 contains 17 residues. CDR1 and CDR2 from the germline V gene are MDHEN and SYDVKM. V shed 2 bases, J shed 5 bases, and the junction held 11 bases outside the gene matches. CDR3 DNA sequence: TGTGCCAGCAGTTTAGGTTTGAACAGGGGACGGAATGAAAAACTGTTTTTT. Translated: CASSLGLNRGRNEKLFF.

This clone was seen a single time. V gene TRBV30 combines with J gene TRBJ1-3; the match to TRBD1 covers 9 bases. Germline CDR1 reads GTSNPN; CDR2 reads SVGIG (reference sequence). The CDR3 length is 16 residues. V shed 4 bases, J shed 6 bases, and the junction held 13 bases outside the gene matches. The DNA for the CDR3 is TGTGCCTGGACGCGACCGGGACAGGGTGCGGCAAACACCATATATTTT. It translates to CAWTRPGQGAANTIYF.

The V and J genes are TRBV5-6 and TRBJ1-2, with TRBD1 matching 10 bases. Germline CDR1 is SGHDT and CDR2 is YYEEEE. V shed 4 bases, J shed 4 bases, and the junction held 7 bases outside the gene matches. The CDR3 consists of 15 residues. The CDR3 DNA reads TGTGCCAGCAGCCCGCCGGGACAGGGGTCCTATGGCTACACCTTC. It codes for CASSPPGQGSYGYTF.

The chain is built from TRBV7-4 and TRBJ2-7; 10 positions match TRBD1. Trimming took 4 bases from V and 3 from J; bases not matched to a gene: 15. Germline V gives CDR1 SGHVT, CDR2 SQSDAQ. This CDR3 contains 18 residues. CDR3 amino acids: CASSSGQGLGWDCYEQYF. In nucleotides, the CDR3 is TGTGCCAGCAGCTCGGGACAGGGGTTGGGCTGGGACTGCTACGAGCAGTACTTC.

The chain joins TRBV5-1 to TRBJ1-1; TRBD1 might be the D (6 bases). V lost 4 bases, J lost 1 base, and 14 bases lay in between. The CDR3 extends over 15 amino acids. CDR1 SGHRS and CDR2 YFSETQ come from the germline V gene. The CDR3 DNA reads as TGCGCCAGCAGCGCCCAACAGGGCCCGAACACTGAAGCTTTCTTT. This codes for CASSAQQGPNTEAFF.

The chain links TRBV9 to TRBJ2-7; the D gene is possibly TRBD1 (5 bases). From germline, CDR1 is SGDLS and CDR2 YYNGEE. This CDR3 comprises 15 residues. V gave up 0 bases and J gave up 2 bases, with 12 bases separating them. The CDR3 spells CASSVDGAKTYEQYF. The DNA for the CDR3 is TGTGCCAGCAGCGTAGATGGGGCCAAGACCTACGAGCAGTACTTC.

The CDR3 nucleotides read TGCAGTGCTAGTTATTCAGGGAACACTGAAGCTTTCTTT. Translated: CSASYSGNTEAFF. This rearrangement joins TRBV20-1 to TRBJ1-1; no clear D. From germline, CDR1 is DFQATT and CDR2 SNEGSKA (reference sequence). The CDR3 has 13 amino acids. V was clipped by 3 bases and J by 1 base, with 9 bases between them.

The CDR3 DNA reads as TGTGCCAGCAGTTACGCAGGGAATGGCTACACCTTC. Translated, it gives CASSYAGNGYTF. J is TRBJ1-2 and V is TRBV12-3 or TRBV12-4; D might be TRBD1 (5 bases). Trimming pared 4 bases from V and 6 bases from J, leaving 9 bases between. The CDR3 runs 12 residues.